This T cell receptor (beta chain) derives from a study of shared clonotypes between healthy human individuals. Looking at the study overall: There were three CD4 naive, three CD4 memory, two CD8 naive and one CD8 memory plates per donor.

Method: immunoSEQ multiplex PCR; TCRdb's copy keeps in-frame clones and lacks some. This sample carries roughly 2.2 million clones, 85% to 95% of them seen once, and the ten largest clones take roughly 0.36%. Study-wide findings and caveats: Clonotypes not shared had lower generation probabilities than those common to all four donors.

Of note for this clone: Its antigen is as yet unknown. Within the sample, other DNA sequences also encode this same CDR3.

CDR1 is MNHEY and CDR2 is SVGAGI in the germline V gene. Trimming stripped 6 bases from V and 0 bases from J, with 15 bases between. CDR3 length: 15 amino acids. The V and J genes are TRBV6-5 and TRBJ2-7; possibly TRBD1 for D (6 bases). This TCR derives from a man aged 18 to 35 in good health. Some clones in this sample may be carry-over from other donors' samples. Sequencing was done on a sample of naive CD4+ T cells from PBMCs. Subset here: CD45RA+ positively selected. CDR3: CASSRGQGLSYEQYF. The CDR3 nucleotides read TGTGCCAGCAGCCGGGGACAAGGGCTCTCCTACGAGCAGTACTTC.